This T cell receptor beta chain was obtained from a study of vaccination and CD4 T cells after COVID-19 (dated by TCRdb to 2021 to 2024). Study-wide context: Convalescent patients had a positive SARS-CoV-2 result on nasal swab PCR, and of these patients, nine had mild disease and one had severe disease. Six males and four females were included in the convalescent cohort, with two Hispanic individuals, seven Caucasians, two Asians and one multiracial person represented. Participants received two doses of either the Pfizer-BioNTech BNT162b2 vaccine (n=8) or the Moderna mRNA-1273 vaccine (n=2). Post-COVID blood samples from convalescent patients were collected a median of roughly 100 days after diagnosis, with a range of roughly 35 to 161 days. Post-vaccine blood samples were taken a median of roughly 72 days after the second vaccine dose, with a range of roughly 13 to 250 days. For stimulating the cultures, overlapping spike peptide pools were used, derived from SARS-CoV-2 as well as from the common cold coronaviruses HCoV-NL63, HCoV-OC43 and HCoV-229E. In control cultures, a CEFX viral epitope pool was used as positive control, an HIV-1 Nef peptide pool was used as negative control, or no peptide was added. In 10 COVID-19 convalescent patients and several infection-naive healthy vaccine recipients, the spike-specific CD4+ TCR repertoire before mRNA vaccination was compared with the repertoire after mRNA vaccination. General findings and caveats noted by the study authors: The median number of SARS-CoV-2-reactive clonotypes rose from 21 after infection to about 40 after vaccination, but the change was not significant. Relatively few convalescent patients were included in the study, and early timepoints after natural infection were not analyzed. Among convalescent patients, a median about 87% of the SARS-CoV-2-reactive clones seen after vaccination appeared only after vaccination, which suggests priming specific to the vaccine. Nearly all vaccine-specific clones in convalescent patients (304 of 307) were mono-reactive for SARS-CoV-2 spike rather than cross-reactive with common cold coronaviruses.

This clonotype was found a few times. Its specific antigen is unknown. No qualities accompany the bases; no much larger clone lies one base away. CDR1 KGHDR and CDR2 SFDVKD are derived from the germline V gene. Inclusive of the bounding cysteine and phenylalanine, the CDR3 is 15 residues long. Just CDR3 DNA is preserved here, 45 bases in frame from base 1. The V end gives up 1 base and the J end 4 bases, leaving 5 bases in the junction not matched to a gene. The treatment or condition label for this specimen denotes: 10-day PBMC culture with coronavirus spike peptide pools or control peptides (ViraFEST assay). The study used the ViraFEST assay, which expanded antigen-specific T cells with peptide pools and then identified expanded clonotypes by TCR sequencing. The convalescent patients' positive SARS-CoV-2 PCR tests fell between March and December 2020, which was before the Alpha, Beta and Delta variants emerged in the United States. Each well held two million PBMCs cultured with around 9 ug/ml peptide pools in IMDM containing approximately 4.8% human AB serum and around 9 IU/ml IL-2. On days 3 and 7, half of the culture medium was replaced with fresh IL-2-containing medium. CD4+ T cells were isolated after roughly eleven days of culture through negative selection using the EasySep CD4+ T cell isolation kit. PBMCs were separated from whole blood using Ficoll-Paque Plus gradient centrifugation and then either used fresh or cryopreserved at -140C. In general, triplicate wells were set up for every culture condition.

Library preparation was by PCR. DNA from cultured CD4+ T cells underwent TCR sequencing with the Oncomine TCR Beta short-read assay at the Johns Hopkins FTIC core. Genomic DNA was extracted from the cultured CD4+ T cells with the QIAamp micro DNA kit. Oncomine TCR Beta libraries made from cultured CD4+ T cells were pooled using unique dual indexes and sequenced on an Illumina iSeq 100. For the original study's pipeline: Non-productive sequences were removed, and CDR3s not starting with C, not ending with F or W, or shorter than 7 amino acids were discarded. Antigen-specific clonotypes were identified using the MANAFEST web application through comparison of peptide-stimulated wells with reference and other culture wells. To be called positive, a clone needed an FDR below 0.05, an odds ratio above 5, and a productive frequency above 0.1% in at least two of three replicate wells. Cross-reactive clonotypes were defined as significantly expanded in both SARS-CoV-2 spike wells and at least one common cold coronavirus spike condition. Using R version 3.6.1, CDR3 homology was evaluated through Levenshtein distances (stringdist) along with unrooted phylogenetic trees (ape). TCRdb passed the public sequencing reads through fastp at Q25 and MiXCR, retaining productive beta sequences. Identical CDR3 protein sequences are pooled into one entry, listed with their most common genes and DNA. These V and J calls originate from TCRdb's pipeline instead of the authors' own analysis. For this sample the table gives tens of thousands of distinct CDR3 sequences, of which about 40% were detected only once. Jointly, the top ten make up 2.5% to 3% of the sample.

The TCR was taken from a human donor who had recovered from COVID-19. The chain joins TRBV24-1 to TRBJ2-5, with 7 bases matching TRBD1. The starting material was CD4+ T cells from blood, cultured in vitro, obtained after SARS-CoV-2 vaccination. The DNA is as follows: TGTGCCACCAGTGATTTAGTAGGGGGCGGAGAGACCCAGTACTTC. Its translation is CATSDLVGGGETQYF.